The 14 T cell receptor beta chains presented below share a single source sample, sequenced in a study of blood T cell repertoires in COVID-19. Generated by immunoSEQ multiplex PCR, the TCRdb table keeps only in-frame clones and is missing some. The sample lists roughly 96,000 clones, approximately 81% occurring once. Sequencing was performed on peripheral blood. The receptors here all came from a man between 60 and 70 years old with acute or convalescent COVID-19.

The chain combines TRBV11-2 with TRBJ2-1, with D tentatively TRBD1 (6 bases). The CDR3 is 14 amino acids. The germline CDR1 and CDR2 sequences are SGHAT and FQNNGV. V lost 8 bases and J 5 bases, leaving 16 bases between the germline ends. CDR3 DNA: TGTGCCAGCCTCGGAAGGACAGCCAACAATGAGCAGTTCTTC. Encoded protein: CASLGRTANNEQFF.

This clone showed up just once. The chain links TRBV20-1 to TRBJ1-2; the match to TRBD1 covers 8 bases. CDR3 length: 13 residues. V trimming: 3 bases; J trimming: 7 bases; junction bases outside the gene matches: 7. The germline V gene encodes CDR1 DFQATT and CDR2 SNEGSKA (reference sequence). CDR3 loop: CSASPGQGGGYTF. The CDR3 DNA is TGCAGTGCTAGTCCCGGACAGGGAGGTGGCTACACCTTC.

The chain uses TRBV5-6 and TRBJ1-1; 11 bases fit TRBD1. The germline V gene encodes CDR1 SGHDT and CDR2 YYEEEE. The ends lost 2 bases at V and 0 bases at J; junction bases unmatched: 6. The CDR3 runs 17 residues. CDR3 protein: CASSLGQGARVNTEAFF. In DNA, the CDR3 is TGTGCCAGCAGCTTAGGACAGGGGGCGCGGGTGAACACTGAAGCTTTCTTT. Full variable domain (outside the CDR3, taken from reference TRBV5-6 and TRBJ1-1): DAGVTQSPTHLIKTRGQQVTLRCSPKSGHDTVSWYQQALGQGPQFIFQYYEEEERQRGNFPDRFSGHQFPNYSSELNVNALLLGDSALYLCASSLGQGARVNTEAFFGQGTRLTVV.

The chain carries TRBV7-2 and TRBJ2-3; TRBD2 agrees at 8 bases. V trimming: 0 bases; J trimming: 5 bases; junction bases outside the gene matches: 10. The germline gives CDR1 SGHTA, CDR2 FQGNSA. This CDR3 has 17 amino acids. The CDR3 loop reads CASSLAGRTSLGDTQYF. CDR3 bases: TGTGCCAGCAGCTTAGCGGGCCGGACTAGCCTTGGAGATACGCAGTATTTT.

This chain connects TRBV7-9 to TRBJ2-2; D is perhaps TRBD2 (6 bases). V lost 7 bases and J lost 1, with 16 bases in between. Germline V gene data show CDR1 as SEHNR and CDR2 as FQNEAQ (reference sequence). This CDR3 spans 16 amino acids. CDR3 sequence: CASTPLGGVNTGELFF. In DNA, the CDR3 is TGTGCCAGCACCCCCCTGGGCGGGGTGAACACCGGGGAGCTGTTTTTT.

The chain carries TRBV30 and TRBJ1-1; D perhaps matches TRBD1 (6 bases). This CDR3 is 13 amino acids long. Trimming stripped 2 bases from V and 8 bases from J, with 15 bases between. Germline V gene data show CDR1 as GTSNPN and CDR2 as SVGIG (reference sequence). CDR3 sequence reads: CAWSSRTEEEAFF. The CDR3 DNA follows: TGTGCCTGGAGTTCCCGGACAGAGGAAGAAGCTTTCTTT.

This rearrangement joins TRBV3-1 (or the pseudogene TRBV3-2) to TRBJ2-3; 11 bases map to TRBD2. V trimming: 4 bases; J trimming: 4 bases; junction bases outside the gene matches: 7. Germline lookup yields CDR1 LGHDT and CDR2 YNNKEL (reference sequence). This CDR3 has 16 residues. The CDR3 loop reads CASSRTGLAAADTQYF. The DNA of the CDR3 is TGTGCCAGCAGCCGAACGGGACTAGCGGCAGCAGATACGCAGTATTTT.

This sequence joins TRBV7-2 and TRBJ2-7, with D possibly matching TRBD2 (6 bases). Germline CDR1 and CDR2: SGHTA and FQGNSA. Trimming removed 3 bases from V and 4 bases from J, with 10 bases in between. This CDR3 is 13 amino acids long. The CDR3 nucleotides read TGTGCCAGCAGCTTCGGGGGAAGGTACGAGCAGTACGTC. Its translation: CASSFGGRYEQYV.

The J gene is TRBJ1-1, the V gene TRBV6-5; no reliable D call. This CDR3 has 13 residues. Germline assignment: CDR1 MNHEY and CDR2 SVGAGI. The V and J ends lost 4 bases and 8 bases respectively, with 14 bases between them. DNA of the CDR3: TGTGCCAGCAGTTCCATCGGGGAGGTAGAAGCTTTCTTT. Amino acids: CASSSIGEVEAFF.

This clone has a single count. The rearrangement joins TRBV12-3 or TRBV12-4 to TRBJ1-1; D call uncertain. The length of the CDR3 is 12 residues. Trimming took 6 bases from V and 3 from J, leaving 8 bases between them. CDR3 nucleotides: TGTGCCAGCAGGGGGAGATACACTGAAGCTTTCTTT. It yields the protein CASRGRYTEAFF.

The chain's CDR3 is CASSQNLAGAFTDTQYF. CDR3 nucleotides: TGTGCCAGCAGCCAAAATTTAGCGGGGGCCTTCACAGATACGCAGTATTTT. The rearrangement links TRBV3-1 (or the pseudogene TRBV3-2) to TRBJ2-3; 9 nucleotides agree with TRBD2. Germline loops: CDR1 LGHDT, CDR2 YNNKEL (reference sequence). The CDR3 spans 17 residues. V trimming: 2 bases; J trimming: 2 bases; junction bases outside the gene matches: 8.

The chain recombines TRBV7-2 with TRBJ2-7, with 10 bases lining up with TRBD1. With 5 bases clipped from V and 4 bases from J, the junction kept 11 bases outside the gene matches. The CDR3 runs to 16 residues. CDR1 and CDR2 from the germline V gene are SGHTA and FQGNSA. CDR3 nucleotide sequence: TGTGCCAGCAGCCTGATCTTTGGACAGGGGGTGTACGAGCAGTACTTC. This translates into CASSLIFGQGVYEQYF.

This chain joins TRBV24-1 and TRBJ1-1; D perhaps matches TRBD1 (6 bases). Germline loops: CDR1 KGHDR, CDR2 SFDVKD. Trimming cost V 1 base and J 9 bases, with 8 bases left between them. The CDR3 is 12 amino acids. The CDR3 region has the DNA TGTGCCACCAGTGATTTCACAGGGAAAGCTTTCTTT. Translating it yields CATSDFTGKAFF.

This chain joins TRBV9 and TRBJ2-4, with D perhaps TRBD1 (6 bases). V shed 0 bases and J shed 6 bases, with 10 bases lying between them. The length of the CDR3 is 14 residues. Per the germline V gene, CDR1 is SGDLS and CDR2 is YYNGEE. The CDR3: CASSVGGLGNIQYF. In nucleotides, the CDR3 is TGTGCCAGCAGCGTAGGGGGGCTGGGAAACATTCAGTACTTC.